Here is one T cell receptor (beta chain) with its context. Original processing notes: Researchers report that nucleated cell counts were estimated from reference gene primer amplification. TCRdb keeps only in-frame clones here, not all; method: immunoSEQ multiplex PCR. V and J calls plus clone size are reproduced from that table; the DNA served to infer D and trimming. The repertoire consists of some 110,000 clones, with 86% occurring once and the leading ten covering almost 4.5%. The sample originates from a study of blood T cell repertoires in COVID-19. Study summary: Some COVID-19 samples were acute and others convalescent; all came from the United States, Italy and Spain. PBMCs, B-cell-depleted T cells, or T cells provided the cDNA or gDNA that made up the material.

V lost 3 bases and J 5 bases, leaving 10 bases between the germline ends. The CDR3 runs to 13 residues. The sequence was obtained from a man between 40 and 49 years old with acute or convalescent COVID-19. The gene calls are TRBV12-3 or TRBV12-4 and TRBJ2-5; D perhaps matches TRBD1 (5 bases). The sequenced sample was peripheral blood. The CDR3 here is CASSFGAEETQYF. The CDR3 DNA is TGTGCCAGCAGTTTTGGGGCGGAGGAGACCCAGTACTTC.